The 23 T cell receptor beta chains below were found in one sample sequenced in a study of cytomegalovirus exposure and HLA in healthy donors. 13 Jbeta primers and 60 Vbeta primers were used for the PCR. Clones were read by immunoSEQ multiplex PCR, and TCRdb kept only the in-frame ones, dropping some. The profile covers fewer than 250,000 clones, with 60% to 80% appearing a single time and 3.1% taken by the ten largest. Sequenced sample: PBMCs. The source of these receptors is a woman aged 30 to 39 in good health and CMV-seropositive.

The CDR3: CASSRGQGSYGYTF. CDR3 DNA sequence: TGTGCCAGCAGCCGTGGACAGGGGTCCTATGGCTACACCTTC. The chain carries TRBV14 and TRBJ1-2; 9 bases are a match to TRBD1. The CDR3 length is 14 residues. The ends lost 4 bases at V and 4 bases at J; junction bases unmatched: 4. CDR1 and CDR2 from the germline V gene are SGHDN and FVKESK.

V is TRBV2 and J is TRBJ1-5, with D perhaps TRBD1 (6 bases). The V end was cut by 6 bases, the J end by 2 bases, with 17 bases between. Germline CDR1 is SNHLY and CDR2 is FYNNEI. This CDR3 region has 16 residues. The CDR3 sequence: CASSRGRRGGNQPQHF. The DNA for the CDR3 is TGTGCCAGCAGCCGAGGGCGCAGGGGAGGCAATCAGCCCCAGCATTTT.

J is TRBJ1-1 and V is TRBV10-2; D gene uncertain. The CDR3 has 12 amino acids. Germline CDR1 is WSHSY and CDR2 is SAAADI. V was pared by 8 bases and J by 5 bases, with 12 bases between. The CDR3 DNA is TGCGCCAGCCTCGGAGGGCAAACTGAAGCTTTCTTT. Its translation is CASLGGQTEAFF.

The rearrangement joins TRBV2 to TRBJ2-5; possibly TRBD1 for D (6 bases). The J call may be incorrect, as the DNA end agrees better with TRBJ2-7. The germline gives CDR1 SNHLY, CDR2 FYNNEI. The CDR3 has 15 amino acids. This CDR3 reads CASIMIGQSSYEQYF. The DNA of the CDR3 is TGTGCCAGCATAATGATAGGACAGAGCTCCTACGAGCAGTACTTC.

The chain couples TRBV5-1 to TRBJ2-1; TRBD2 matches 8 bases. Trimming took 4 bases from V and 7 from J; bases not matched to a gene: 10. In germline, CDR1 is SGHRS, CDR2 YFSETQ. CDR3 length: 15 residues. In DNA, the CDR3 is TGCGCCAGCAGCATTACCGGGACTAGAGGGAATGAGCAGTTCTTC. Protein product: CASSITGTRGNEQFF.

The V gene is TRBV6-5, the J gene TRBJ2-5; 7 bases map to TRBD1. The assigned J gene may be wrong: the sequence end matches TRBJ2-7 better. The CDR3 spans 14 residues. The germline gives CDR1 MNHEY, CDR2 SVGAGI. CDR3 sequence (DNA): TGTGCCAGCAGCTTAGACAGGGACTCCTACGAGCAGTACTTC. It is translated as CASSLDRDSYEQYF.

The chain couples TRBV9 to TRBJ1-2; TRBD1 matches at 7 bases. CDR1 and CDR2 (germline): SGDLS, YYNGEE. The CDR3 contains 15 residues. V was pared by 0 bases and J by 4 bases, with 6 bases of the junction left unmatched. The CDR3 DNA is TGTGCCAGCAGCGTAGTGAGACAGGGATCCTATGGCTACACCTTC. Translating it yields CASSVVRQGSYGYTF.

The chain recombines TRBV7-2 with TRBJ2-3; D is perhaps TRBD2 (6 bases). The CDR3 covers 16 residues. Germline CDR1 and CDR2: SGHTA and FQGNSA. Trimming left V 4 bases short and J 1 base short, with 15 bases between. In DNA form, the CDR3 reads TGTGCCAGCAGCTCCCGACTAGGGGTTCGCACAGATACGCAGTATTTT. This translates into CASSSRLGVRTDTQYF. Complete variable domain (other parts from reference TRBV7-2 and TRBJ2-3): GAGVSQSPSNKVTEKGKDVELRCDPISGHTALYWYRQSLGQGLEFLIYFQGNSAPDKSGLPSDRFSAERTGGSVSTLTIQRTQQEDSAVYLCASSSRLGVRTDTQYFGPGTRLTVL.

This sequence joins TRBV6-4 and TRBJ2-3; D is possibly TRBD2 (5 bases). CDR1 is MRHNA, CDR2 SNTAGT, per germline. This CDR3 is built from 15 residues. V lost 0 bases and J lost 3, with 10 bases in between. The CDR3 loop is CASSDSGRETDTQYF. The CDR3 DNA reads as TGTGCCAGCAGTGACTCGGGAAGGGAGACAGATACGCAGTATTTT.

The chain has TRBV6-5 and TRBJ2-7; the match to TRBD1 covers 9 bases. The V segment lost 6 bases and the J segment 4 bases; nucleotides outside the gene matches: 10. The CDR3 is 15 residues long. Germline V gives CDR1 MNHEY, CDR2 SVGAGI. The CDR3 DNA reads as TGTGCCAGCAGAACCCCACAGGGGGCGGGGTACGAGCAGTACTTC. This encodes CASRTPQGAGYEQYF.

The chain combines TRBV27 with TRBJ2-3; 12 nucleotides line up with TRBD2. Germline values: CDR1 MNHEY, CDR2 SMNVEV (reference sequence). The CDR3 is 18 residues long. The V segment lost 6 bases and the J segment 0 bases; nucleotides outside the gene matches: 10. The CDR3 region is CASSILAGGLTSTDTQYF. For the CDR3, the DNA is TGTGCCAGCAGCATTCTAGCGGGAGGGCTAACTAGCACAGATACGCAGTATTTT.

The chain combines TRBV28 with TRBJ1-4; D might be TRBD1 (6 bases). The V end was cut by 5 bases, the J end by 8 bases, with 18 bases between. Germline CDR1 reads MDHEN; CDR2 reads SYDVKM. CDR3 length: 15 amino acids. The CDR3 here is CASSAPDRGYEKLFF. The CDR3 region has the DNA TGTGCCAGCAGTGCTCCGGACAGAGGATACGAAAAACTGTTTTTT.

The sample holds a few counts of this clone. The chain couples TRBV27 to TRBJ1-5; 8 bases agree with TRBD1. CDR3 length: 15 residues. J was trimmed by 1 base and V by 5 bases; bases with no gene match: 4. Germline CDR1 and CDR2: MNHEY and SMNVEV (reference sequence). CDR3 nucleotide sequence: TGTGCCAGCAGTACCAGGACAGGGAGCAATCAGCCCCAGCATTTT. Its protein is CASSTRTGSNQPQHF.

The rearrangement uses TRBV7-2 and TRBJ2-2; the match to TRBD2 covers 10 bases. The V and J ends lost 6 bases and 7 bases, in that order; junction bases with no gene match: 8. Germline loops: CDR1 SGHTA, CDR2 FQGNSA. The CDR3 is 15 amino acids. DNA of the CDR3: TGTGCCAGCAGACACTCTAGCGGGAGTGGCGGGGAGCTGTTTTTT. Translating it yields CASRHSSGSGGELFF.

The chain uses TRBV7-9 and TRBJ2-3; no clear D gene. From germline, CDR1 is SEHNR and CDR2 FQNEAQ (reference sequence). V was clipped by 5 bases and J by 4 bases, with 4 bases between them. CDR3 size: 11 residues. The DNA of the CDR3 is TGTGCCAGCAGCCAGTCAGATACGCAGTATTTT. It translates to CASSQSDTQYF.

This clone has only one observation. This chain joins TRBV10-1 and TRBJ2-3; D is perhaps TRBD2 (6 bases). V was cut by 3 bases and J by 4 bases, with 11 bases left in between. Looked up from germline, CDR1 is WNHNN and CDR2 is SYGVQD (reference sequence). The CDR3 is 14 residues long. The chain's CDR3 is CASSDGGNSDTQYF. Here the CDR3 DNA reads TGCGCCAGCAGTGACGGCGGGAACTCAGATACGCAGTATTTT.

The V and J genes are TRBV18 and TRBJ1-3; the match to TRBD1 covers 7 bases. Germline V gives CDR1 KGHSH, CDR2 LQKENI. J lost 0 bases, V lost 4 bases, and 3 bases had no gene match. The CDR3 loop spans 15 amino acids. The chain's CDR3 is CASSRGTDSGNTIYF. Here the CDR3 DNA reads TGTGCCAGCTCACGCGGGACAGACTCTGGAAACACCATATATTTT.

The rearrangement uses TRBV5-1 and TRBJ2-3; D unclear. This CDR3 comprises 12 residues. Trimming shortened V by 1 base and J by 4 bases, and 4 bases separated the two germline ends. Germline-derived CDR1 and CDR2 are SGHRS and YFSETQ. DNA of the CDR3: TGCGCCAGCAGCTTGACGGCAGATACGCAGTATTTT. Translation gives CASSLTADTQYF.

The V call is TRBV7-9, the J call TRBJ2-7, with 7 nucleotides matching TRBD1. Looked up from germline, CDR1 is SEHNR and CDR2 is FQNEAQ (reference sequence). V was pared by 5 bases and J by 2 bases, with 6 bases of the junction left unmatched. The CDR3 has 14 residues. The CDR3 bases are TGTGCCAGCAGCCCATGGGACAGACCCTACGAGCAGTACTTC. It yields the protein CASSPWDRPYEQYF. The variable domain in full, completed from reference TRBV7-9 and TRBJ2-7, reads DTGVSQNPRHKITKRGQNVTFRCDPISEHNRLYWYRQTLGQGPEFLTYFQNEAQLEKSRLLSDRFSAERPKGSFSTLEIQRTEQGDSAMYLCASSPWDRPYEQYFGPGTRLTVT.

This clone was seen a few times. The chain employs TRBV28 and TRBJ1-1; possibly TRBD1 for D (5 bases). V was clipped by 3 bases and J by 3 bases, with 11 bases between them. Germline CDR1 MDHEN, CDR2 SYDVKM. The CDR3 length is 14 residues. The CDR3 bases are TGTGCCAGCAGTTTTGGAGGGGACTACACTGAAGCTTTCTTT. This translates into CASSFGGDYTEAFF.

The gene calls are TRBV2 and TRBJ2-7; 8 bases line up with TRBD1. Germline V gene sequence: CDR1 SNHLY, CDR2 FYNNEI. The J segment lost 5 bases and the V segment lost 4 bases, leaving 1 base of the junction unmatched. The CDR3 is 12 residues long. CDR3 bases: TGTGCCAGCAGTGGGACAGGGAACGAGCAGTACTTC. This translates into CASSGTGNEQYF.

The chain recombines TRBV29-1 with TRBJ2-7; D perhaps matches TRBD1 (7 bases). V lost 5 bases, J lost 7 bases, and 18 bases lay in between. The CDR3 has 13 residues. From germline, CDR1 is SQVTM and CDR2 ANQGSEA. The CDR3, as DNA: TGCAGCGTTCCCAACCAGACAGGGAGGGAGCAGTACTTC. Its translation: CSVPNQTGREQYF.

The chain has TRBV10-3 and TRBJ1-1; 12 nucleotides agree with TRBD1. V shed 8 bases, J shed 0 bases, and the junction held 1 base outside the gene matches. Germline assignment: CDR1 ENHRY and CDR2 SYGVKD. The CDR3 is made up of 14 amino acids. CDR3 residues: CAIGTGGLNTEAFF. CDR3 nucleotide sequence: TGTGCCATCGGGACAGGGGGCCTGAACACTGAAGCTTTCTTT.